This T cell receptor (beta chain) was identified during a study of blood T cell repertoires in COVID-19. How the authors handled the data: The authors estimated nucleated cell counts from reference gene primer amplification. Here immunoSEQ multiplex PCR was the method, and the copy in TCRdb shows in-frame clones only, minus some. V and J calls and clone size are those listed in that table; D and trimming were worked out from the DNA. The sample has about 210,000 clones; approximately 82% are singletons. From germline, CDR1 is MGHDK and CDR2 SYGVNS. The trim removed 4 bases at V and 2 bases at J, leaving 2 bases unmatched. CDR3 length equals 15 residues.

Material: peripheral blood. The V gene is TRBV25-1, the J gene TRBJ2-3; TRBD2 agrees at 11 bases. This receptor was taken from a woman in her forties or fifties with acute or convalescent COVID-19. The CDR3 nucleotides read TGTGCCAGCAGTGGACTAGCGGGGAACACAGATACGCAGTATTTT. Translation: CASSGLAGNTDTQYF. Variable domain in full (rest from reference TRBV25-1 and TRBJ2-3): EADIYQTPRYLVIGTGKKITLECSQTMGHDKMYWYQQDPGMELHLIHYSYGVNSTEKGDLSSESTVSRIRTEHFPLTLESARPSHTSQYLCASSGLAGNTDTQYFGPGTRLTVL.